This T cell receptor (beta chain) was found in a study of graft-versus-host responses after intestinal transplantation. Study context: Recipients got multivisceral, liver-intestinal, or isolated intestinal transplants. Anti-thymocyte globulin induction was given to all recipients, followed by tacrolimus and steroids for around 3 years. Study results and limitations: GvH clones turned up in recipient marrow; some had shown up first in ileum or blood. Across patients carrying graft-donor T cell macrochimerism, allografts held high graft-versus-host to host-versus-graft clonal ratios.

Regarding this clone: What it binds is not known.

Clones were read by immunoSEQ multiplex PCR, and TCRdb kept only the in-frame ones, dropping some. The table includes tens of thousands of clones, roughly 80% detected once. The TCR comes from a human donor who received an intestinal transplant. The specimen comprised unstimulated CD4+ T cells sorted from spleen or lymph node cells, sampled before intestinal transplant.

CDR3 bases: TGTGCCAGCTCAAAACAGGGGTTGAACACCGGGGAGCTGTTTTTT. This sequence encodes CASSKQGLNTGELFF. V usage is TRBV2 and J usage is TRBJ2-2; 7 bases fit TRBD1. The CDR3 length is 15 residues. With 8 bases clipped from V and 1 base from J, the junction kept 7 bases outside the gene matches. Looked up from germline, CDR1 is SNHLY and CDR2 is FYNNEI.